This TCR beta chain stems from a study of blood T cell repertoires in COVID-19. This clone came up a few times. The repertoire was sequenced with immunoSEQ multiplex PCR; TCRdb's copy has only in-frame clones and lacks some. In the table there are roughly 220,000 clones, 80% of which are singletons. Trimming left V 0 bases short and J 4 bases short, with 14 bases between. The CDR3 length is 16 residues. The germline V gene has CDR1 SGHRS and CDR2 YFSETQ. This clonotype originated in a man under 40 with acute COVID-19. The specimen sequenced was PBMCs or T cells enriched from blood (not recorded which). The J gene is TRBJ1-3, the V gene TRBV5-1; D perhaps matches TRBD1 (5 bases). The CDR3 loop reads CASSLVGGASGNTIYF. DNA of the CDR3: TGCGCCAGCAGCTTGGTTGGTGGGGCATCGGGAAACACCATATATTTT.